The 4 T cell receptor beta chains below all came from one sample that was sequenced in a study of radiation and T cells in renal cell carcinoma. The time point is: baseline pretreatment blood. This sample's treatment: 15 Gy SBRT to primary tumor, nephrectomy 4 weeks later. Produced via immunoSEQ multiplex PCR; TCRdb's table is partial and in-frame only. The sample shows 150,000 or so clones, roughly 88% of them seen only once. This sample comprised blood, obtained from a patient whose treatment included radiotherapy and nephrectomy. The receptors stem from a woman aged 45 to 65 with renal cell carcinoma.

The chain couples TRBV4-1 to TRBJ2-1; 7 bases map to TRBD2. Trimming removed 1 base from V and 6 bases from J; junction bases left unmatched: 3. The CDR3 consists of 14 residues. The germline V gene has CDR1 MGHRA and CDR2 YSYEKL. CDR3 coding DNA: TGCGCCAGCAGCCAAGGACTAGCAACCAATGAGCAGTTCTTC. The encoded protein is CASSQGLATNEQFF.

V and J are TRBV30 and TRBJ1-2, with 9 bases identical to TRBD1. Per the germline V gene, CDR1 is GTSNPN and CDR2 is SVGIG (reference sequence). The CDR3 runs 13 residues. V dropped 3 bases and J dropped 5; count of bases not matched to a gene: 4. The CDR3 loop reads CAWRVQGAYGYTF. For the CDR3, the DNA is TGTGCCTGGAGGGTACAGGGGGCTTATGGCTACACCTTC.

The chain recombines TRBV5-6 with TRBJ2-7; the D is unclear. The CDR3 has 15 residues. Trimming left V 2 bases short and J 2 bases short, with 14 bases between. The germline V gene encodes CDR1 SGHDT and CDR2 YYEEEE. CDR3 sequence reads: CASSFKGSRPYEQYF. For the CDR3, the DNA is TGTGCCAGCAGCTTCAAAGGCAGTCGACCCTACGAGCAGTACTTC.

The genes are TRBV19 and TRBJ2-1, with TRBD2 matching 9 bases. This CDR3 has 15 amino acids. V shed 7 bases and J 7 bases; nucleotides not matched to a gene: 11. Germline V gene sequence: CDR1 LNHDA, CDR2 SQIVND (reference sequence). The CDR3 is CASKGALAGLNEQFF. The CDR3 DNA follows: TGTGCCAGTAAAGGGGCGCTAGCGGGGCTGAATGAGCAGTTCTTC.